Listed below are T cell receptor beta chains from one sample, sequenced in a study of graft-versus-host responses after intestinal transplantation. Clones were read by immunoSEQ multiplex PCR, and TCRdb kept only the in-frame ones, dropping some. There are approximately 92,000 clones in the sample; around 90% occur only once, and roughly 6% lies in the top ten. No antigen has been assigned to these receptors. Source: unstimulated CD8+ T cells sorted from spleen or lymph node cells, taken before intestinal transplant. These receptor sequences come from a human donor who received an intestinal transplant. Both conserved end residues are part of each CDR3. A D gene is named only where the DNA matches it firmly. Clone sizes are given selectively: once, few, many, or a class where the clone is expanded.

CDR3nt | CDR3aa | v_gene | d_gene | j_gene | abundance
TGTGCCAGCAGTTACGAGCGGGGGCGCTACGAGCAGTACTTC | CASSYERGRYEQYF | TRBV6-5 | TRBD2 | TRBJ2-7 | -
TGTGCCAGCAGCTCATGGACGGGACGCAACGAGCAGTACTTC | CASSSWTGRNEQYF | TRBV7-9 | - | TRBJ2-7 | few
TGTGCCAGCAGTCCGACTAGCGGGGGCGATGAGCAGTTCTTC | CASSPTSGGDEQFF | TRBV6-6 | TRBD2 | TRBJ2-1 | -
TGTGCCAGTAGTATCCCCCCGCGAGGGGGCGGGGATGAAAAACTGTTTTTT | CASSIPPRGGGDEKLFF | TRBV19 | TRBD1 | TRBJ1-4 | -
TGTGCCAGCAGCTTGGGGGACAGGGGGAACTATGGCTACACCTTC | CASSLGDRGNYGYTF | TRBV13 | TRBD1 | TRBJ1-2 | -
TGTGCCAGTAGTAGGCCAGGGCGGTTGGACACTGAAGCTTTCTTT | CASSRPGRLDTEAFF | TRBV19 | - | TRBJ1-1 | -
TGTGCCAGCTCACCCGGGGGGAGATACGAGCAGTACTTC | CASSPGGRYEQYF | TRBV18 | TRBD2 | TRBJ2-7 | -
TGTGCCAGCAGCCTCCCGGACGGAGTGGCCGGGGAGCTGTTTTTT | CASSLPDGVAGELFF | TRBV7-6 | - | TRBJ2-2 | -
TGCGCCAGCACACAGGGGGATAGCAATCAGCCCCAGCATTTT | CASTQGDSNQPQHF | TRBV10-2 | TRBD1 | TRBJ1-5 | -
TGTGCCATCAGTGAGGGATCGGGGCAATACTACGAGCAGTACTTC | CAISEGSGQYYEQYF | TRBV10-3 | - | TRBJ2-7 | -
TGTGCCAGCAGACCCTTGGCGGCCTACGAGCAGTACTTC | CASRPLAAYEQYF | TRBV28 | - | TRBJ2-7 | -
TGTGCCTGGAGCCACGAACTAGCGGGAGGTTGGGATGAGCAGTTCTTC | CAWSHELAGGWDEQFF | TRBV30 | TRBD2 | TRBJ2-1 | once
TGTGCCAGCAGAGGGGCCGGGGGGGGATACGAGCAGTACTTC | CASRGAGGGYEQYF | TRBV27 | TRBD2 | TRBJ2-7 | -
TGTGCCAGCAGCTTACCCCAATCGGTGGAGACCCAGTACTTC | CASSLPQSVETQYF | TRBV5-4 | - | TRBJ2-5 | -
TGTGCCAGCAGTTACGGAGCGGTCACCGGGGAGCTGTTTTTT | CASSYGAVTGELFF | TRBV6-5 | - | TRBJ2-2 | -
TGTGCCTGGAGTGTCTGGACAGGGTATTACAATGAGCAGTTCTTC | CAWSVWTGYYNEQFF | TRBV30 | TRBD1 | TRBJ2-1 | -
TGTGCCAGCAGTTACTTAACGAACACTGAAGCTTTCTTT | CASSYLTNTEAFF | TRBV6-5 | - | TRBJ1-1 | -
TGTGCCAGCAGCCTAGTGGAAGAGCAGTACTTC | CASSLVEEQYF | TRBV13 | - | TRBJ2-5 | -
TGCAGCGTCGTAGGACAGGGGAAGAACACTGAAGCTTTCTTT | CSVVGQGKNTEAFF | TRBV29-1 | TRBD1 | TRBJ1-1 | -